The source of this TCR beta chain is a study of cytomegalovirus exposure and HLA in healthy donors. The protocol was immunoSEQ multiplex PCR, while the TCRdb copy is restricted to in-frame clones and leaves out a portion. The sample yields about 360,000 clones, 80% to 90% seen once. The CDR3 has 12 amino acids. Germline lookup yields CDR1 SQVTM and CDR2 ANQGSEA. Trimming removed 5 bases from V and 3 bases from J, with 10 bases in between. Study-level points and caveats: In vitro work confirmed that a few CMV-associated chains recognize CMV antigens.

With respect to this clone: What it recognizes is unknown.

The specimen was PBMCs. The origin of this receptor is a woman aged 18-35 years in good health and CMV-seronegative. V and J are TRBV29-1 and TRBJ1-2; D perhaps matches TRBD1 (5 bases). CDR3 in DNA: TGCAGCGTTACGGGGGAAGACTATGGCTACACCTTC. Translating it yields CSVTGEDYGYTF.